This TCR beta chain is from a study of technical replicates of blood from a few donors. On this clone: The junction and the germline gene differ at one end; a read error may be behind it.

Germline V CDR1 and CDR2: MNHEY, SMNVEV (reference sequence). The CDR3 loop spans 14 amino acids. Generated by immunoSEQ multiplex PCR, the TCRdb table keeps only in-frame clones and is missing some. The table has nearly 80,000 clones, approximately 91% seen once. The sequence derives from a human donor in good health. Sequenced input: T cells isolated from PBMCs. The V gene is TRBV27, the J gene TRBJ1-2; 8 bases are shared with TRBD1. CDR3 sequence: CASSLSGTGYGYTF. CDR3 sequence (DNA): TGTGCCAGCAGTCTATCCGGGACAGGCTATGGCTACACCTTC.